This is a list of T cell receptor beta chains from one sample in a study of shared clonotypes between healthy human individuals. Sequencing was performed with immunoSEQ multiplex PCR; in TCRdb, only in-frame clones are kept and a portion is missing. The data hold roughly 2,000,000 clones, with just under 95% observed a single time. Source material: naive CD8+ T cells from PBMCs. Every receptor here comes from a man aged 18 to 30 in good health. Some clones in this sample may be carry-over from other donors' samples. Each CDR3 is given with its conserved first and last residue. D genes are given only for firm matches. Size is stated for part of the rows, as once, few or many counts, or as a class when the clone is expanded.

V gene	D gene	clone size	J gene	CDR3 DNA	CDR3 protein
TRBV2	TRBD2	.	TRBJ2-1	TGTGCCAGCAGTGAAGGGGGAGGGCCTCGGGATGAGCAGTTCTTC	CASSEGGGPRDEQFF
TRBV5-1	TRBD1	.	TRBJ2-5	TGCGCCAGCAGCTTGGGGGACAGGCAAGAGACCCAGTACTTC	CASSLGDRQETQYF
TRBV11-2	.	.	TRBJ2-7	TGTGCCAGCAGTTTATTACCAGCCGGGACGGGGAGTTCCTACGAGCAGTACTTC	CASSLLPAGTGSSYEQYF
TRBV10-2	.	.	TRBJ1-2	TGCGCCAGCAGTGAGTCGATTGGCTACACCTTC	CASSESIGYTF
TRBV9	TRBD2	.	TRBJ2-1	TGTGCCAGCAGCGTGTTCCCAATTGGTAGCGGGAGTGTCTCCTACAATGAGCAGTTCTTC	CASSVFPIGSGSVSYNEQFF
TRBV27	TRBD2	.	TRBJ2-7	TGTGCCAGCAGCTTACTAGCGGGAGGGCCACAGAACGAGCAGTACTTC	CASSLLAGGPQNEQYF
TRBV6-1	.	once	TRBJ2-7	TGTGCCAGCAGTATATCGGGGGAGCAGTACTTC	CASSISGEQYF
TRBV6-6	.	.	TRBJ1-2	TGTGCCAGCAGTTACTCGATGGTACAGGGCGGCTACACCTTC	CASSYSMVQGGYTF
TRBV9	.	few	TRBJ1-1	TGTGCCAGCAGCGTAGCGCAGGGACTGGGGGACACTGAAGCTTTCTTT	CASSVAQGLGDTEAFF
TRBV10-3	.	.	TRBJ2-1	TGTGCCATCAGTGGTCCTGCAACGGGAGAGCTCTACAATGAGCAGTTCTTC	CAISGPATGELYNEQFF
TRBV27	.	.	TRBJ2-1	TGTGCCAGCAGTTTGCTAGCAGGCAATGAGCAGTTCTTC	CASSLLAGNEQFF
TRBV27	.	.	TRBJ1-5	TGTGCCAGCAGCGGCAGGAGTAGCAATCAGCCCCAGCATTTT	CASSGRSSNQPQHF
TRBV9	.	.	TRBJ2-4	TGTGCCAGCAGCCCAGACAAAAACATTCAGTACTTC	CASSPDKNIQYF
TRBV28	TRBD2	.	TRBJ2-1	TGTGCCAGCATCTTGGGAGGGCAGGATTACAATGAGCAGTTCTTC	CASILGGQDYNEQFF
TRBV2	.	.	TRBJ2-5	TGTGCCAGCAGTGGCACTGACATGCGAGAGACCCAGTACTTC	CASSGTDMRETQYF
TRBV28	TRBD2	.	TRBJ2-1	TGTGCCAGCAGTGCCTGGGCTAGCGGGTACAATGAGCAGTTCTTC	CASSAWASGYNEQFF
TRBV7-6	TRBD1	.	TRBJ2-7	TGTGCCAGCAGCTTAGAGGGCGGACAGGGCCGGGCCCAGCAGTACTTC	CASSLEGGQGRAQQYF
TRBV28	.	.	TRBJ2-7	TGTGCCAGCAGTCCCCCGGCATCGACGACCTACGAGCAGTACTTC	CASSPPASTTYEQYF
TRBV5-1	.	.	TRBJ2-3	TGCGCCAGCAGCCCCCGATTAGCTAGGCGGAGCACAGATACGCAGTATTTT	CASSPRLARRSTDTQYF
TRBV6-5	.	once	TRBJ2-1	TGTGCCAGCAGTTACTCCGGGGGCCCGACCAATGAGCAGTTCTTC	CASSYSGGPTNEQFF
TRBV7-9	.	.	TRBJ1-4	TGTGCCAGCAGCTTAGGGGCAGGGTTTAATGAAAAACTGTTTTTT	CASSLGAGFNEKLFF
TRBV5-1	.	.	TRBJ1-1	TGCGCCAGCAGCTTGGGGGGCCTTGAAGCTTTCTTT	CASSLGGLEAFF
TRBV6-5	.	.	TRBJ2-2	TGTGCCAGCAGTCCATTGGGACCGAACACCGGGGAGCTGTTTTTT	CASSPLGPNTGELFF
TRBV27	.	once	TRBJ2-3	TGTGCCACCGCGTTTTTGGCTCCGGCAGATACGCAGTATTTT	CATAFLAPADTQYF
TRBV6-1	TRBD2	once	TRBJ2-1	TGTGCCAGCAGTGAACGGACTAGCGGGAGATCGGTGTACGATGAGCAGTTCTTC	CASSERTSGRSVYDEQFF
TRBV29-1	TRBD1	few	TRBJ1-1	TGCAGCGTGTTGACAGGGAGGGACACTGAAGCTTTCTTT	CSVLTGRDTEAFF
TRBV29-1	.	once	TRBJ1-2	TGCAGCGCCAGTTCGGGGGACACCAACTATGGCTACACCTTC	CSASSGDTNYGYTF
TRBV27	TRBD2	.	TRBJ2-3	TGTGCCAGCAGTTTCCGTGTATCTAGCGGACGCACAGATACGCAGTATTTT	CASSFRVSSGRTDTQYF
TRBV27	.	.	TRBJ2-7	TGTGCCAGCAGTTCTAACTCCTACGAGCAGTACTTC	CASSSNSYEQYF
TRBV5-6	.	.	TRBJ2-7	TGTGCCTTAAAAACCACGTGGGGTTACGAGCAGTACTTC	CALKTTWGYEQYF
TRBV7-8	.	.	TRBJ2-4	TGTGCCAGCAGCTCCCCAGACCGGGACTTAAACATTCAGTACTTC	CASSSPDRDLNIQYF
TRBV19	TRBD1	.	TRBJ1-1	TGTGCCAGTAGTGCGTCCGGGACAGCCATGAACACTGAAGCTTTCTTT	CASSASGTAMNTEAFF
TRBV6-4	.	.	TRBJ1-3	TGTGCCAGCAGTCCCCACTACAGAGGAAACACCATATATTTT	CASSPHYRGNTIYF
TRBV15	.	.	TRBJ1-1	TGTGCCACCAGCAGATCCAAACCGGGGGGCCTCACCCGAGGGACTGAAGCTTTCTTT	CATSRSKPGGLTRGTEAFF